The present TCR beta chain was sequenced within a study of CXCR3-negative and CXCR3-positive naive CD8 T cells. Each CD8+ T cell subset was flow-sorted in triplicate. Every sort contained some 300,000 cells. The naive CD8+ gate required CD45RO-CCR7+CD27+CD95- phenotype. In regard to this clonotype: Its antigen is unknown.

The CDR3 has 15 amino acids. Looked up from germline, CDR1 is SGHTA and CDR2 is FQGTGA. 5' RACE with UMI labels generated the TRB cDNA libraries. TCRdb re-called the 5' RACE reads; every CDR3 protein appears as one record, without DNA. The sample holds 130,000 to 150,000 distinct CDR3 sequences. Overall study results and limits: Diversity ran similarly high across both naive subsets but far lower in memory CD8+ cells. In CXCR3-positive naive cells, the TRB CDR3s were more hydrophobic than in CXCR3-negative naive cells. From TRB CDR3 properties, TCR strength was inferred; surface CD5 did not differ between naive subsets.

The sample was naive CXCR3+ CD8+ T cells from blood. Described subset: CD45RO-CCR7+CD27+CD95- naive CD8+ T cells expressing CXCR3 (TNR3+). The V and J genes are TRBV7-3 and TRBJ2-3; TCRdb designates TRBD2, a call that cannot be tested without DNA. The origin of this receptor is a human donor in good health. Some clones in this sample may be carry-over from other donors' samples. The CDR3 spells CASSLSGISSDTQYF. The full variable domain, in which reference TRBV7-3 and TRBJ2-3 provide the parts outside the CDR3, is GAGVSQTPSNKVTEKGKYVELRCDPISGHTALYWYRQSLGQGPEFLIYFQGTGAADDSGLPNDRFFAVRPEGSVSTLKIQRTERGDSAVYLCASSLSGISSDTQYFGPGTRLTVL.